Below, 23 T cell receptor beta chains from the same sample are listed, as sequenced in a study of T cell repertoires in aging, cancer and after chemotherapy. TCR beta rearrangements were amplified from peripheral blood genomic DNA. TRB rearrangements spanning V, D and J were amplified using mixed TRB-A/B primers. TCRdb re-called the multiplex PCR reads with MiXCR, one entry per CDR3 protein. Of about 3,000 distinct CDR3 sequences in the sample, about 30% are singletons; the top ten hold around an eighth. The sequenced sample consisted of blood. The receptor source for this set is a human donor in good health.

This clonotype was seen a few times. The J gene is TRBJ1-5, the V gene TRBV20-1, with D unclear. Deletions cut 3 bases from V and 0 bases from J, with 12 bases between. The CDR3 is 15 amino acids. Germline assignment: CDR1 DFQATT and CDR2 SNEGSKA (reference sequence). CDR3 DNA sequence: TGCAGTGCTAGCCGGTCCTTTAATAGCAATCAGCCCCAGCATTTT. Protein product: CSASRSFNSNQPQHF.

This clonotype was seen a single time. J is TRBJ2-5 and V is TRBV10-3, with D possibly TRBD2 on 6 matching bases. There are 15 residues in the CDR3. The V end was cut by 2 bases, the J end by 1 base, with 11 bases between. The V gene's germline CDR1 is ENHRY and CDR2 SYGVKD. The CDR3 is CAISEPGVLQETQYF. In DNA, the CDR3 is TGTGCCATCAGTGAGCCGGGGGTACTCCAAGAGACCCAGTACTTC.

This clonotype is deemed medium-sized (0.01 to 0.1%). The rearrangement links TRBV25-1 to TRBJ2-5; 9 bases agree with TRBD2. With 7 bases clipped from V and 4 bases from J, the junction kept 10 bases outside the gene matches. This CDR3 spans 15 amino acids. The germline V gene has CDR1 MGHDK and CDR2 SYGVNS. CDR3 residues: CASTPLAGEVETQYF. CDR3 nucleotides: TGTGCCAGCACCCCGTTAGCGGGAGAAGTAGAGACCCAGTACTTC.

The V gene is TRBV27, the J gene TRBJ2-3; D uncertain. Trimming left V 3 bases short and J 4 bases short, with 8 bases between. CDR1 MNHEY and CDR2 SMNVEV come from the germline V gene (reference sequence). The CDR3 runs 13 residues. Written as DNA, the CDR3 is TGTGCCAGCAGTTTCAGGACGCCAGATACGCAGTATTTT. It codes for CASSFRTPDTQYF.

In its sample, this clonotype ranks as large (0.1 to 1%). The chain has TRBV6-5 and TRBJ1-2; tentative D call: TRBD1 (6 bases). V shed 2 bases and J shed 4 bases, with 14 bases lying between them. Germline V CDR1 and CDR2: MNHEY, SVGAGI. The CDR3 runs to 15 residues. This CDR3 is CASSYGGVRGYGYTF. The DNA for the CDR3 is TGTGCCAGCAGTTACGGGGGGGTCAGGGGCTATGGCTACACCTTC.

The chain links TRBV19 to TRBJ1-3; weak D call: TRBD1 (6 bases). Germline V CDR1 and CDR2: LNHDA, SQIVND (reference sequence). There are 14 residues in the CDR3. V was shortened by 5 bases and J by 3 bases, with 11 bases between the two germline ends. This chain's CDR3 is CASSSTGFGNTIYF. The CDR3 DNA reads as TGTGCCAGTAGTTCCACAGGGTTTGGAAACACCATATATTTT.

By share of the sample, this clonotype is medium-sized. The chain carries TRBV10-3 and TRBJ2-7; possibly TRBD1 for D (5 bases). V was trimmed by 0 bases and J by 2 bases, leaving 11 bases between them. The CDR3 has 15 residues. From germline, CDR1 is ENHRY and CDR2 SYGVKD. CDR3 sequence (DNA): TGTGCCATCAGTGAGTCAACAGGCAAGACCTACGAGCAGTACTTC. As protein: CAISESTGKTYEQYF.

The rearrangement uses TRBV19 and TRBJ2-2; 12 bases align to TRBD2. The trim removed 5 bases at V and 4 bases at J, leaving 8 bases unmatched. Per the germline V gene, CDR1 is LNHDA and CDR2 is SQIVND (reference sequence). This CDR3 is built from 17 residues. For the CDR3, the DNA is TGTGCCAGTAGTTCGCCTAGCGGGGGGGCTAGCACCGGGGAGCTGTTTTTT. Encoded protein: CASSSPSGGASTGELFF.

This clonotype is medium-sized by share. The chain recombines TRBV6-5 with TRBJ1-3; 9 bases match TRBD1. V trimming: 5 bases; J trimming: 3 bases; junction bases outside the gene matches: 5. CDR1 MNHEY and CDR2 SVGAGI come from the germline V gene. The CDR3 has 15 residues. The DNA of the CDR3 is TGTGCCAGCAGTCAACAGGGGGCTGGTGGAAACACCATATATTTT. Translation: CASSQQGAGGNTIYF.

Sample share makes this clonotype medium-sized (0.01 to 0.1%). This rearrangement joins TRBV20-1 to TRBJ1-2; 7 bases agree with TRBD1. J gave up 4 bases and V 7 bases, and 6 bases lay outside the gene matches. The germline CDR1 and CDR2 sequences are DFQATT and SNEGSKA (reference sequence). The CDR3 sequence is 12 residues long. CDR3 DNA: TGCAGTGGAGGGGACAGTCCCTATGGCTACACCTTC. Translation: CSGGDSPYGYTF.

In this sample, this clonotype is medium-sized. The genes are TRBV5-6 and TRBJ2-2; 7 nucleotides line up with TRBD2. Germline assignment: CDR1 SGHDT and CDR2 YYEEEE. The trim removed 3 bases at V and 4 bases at J, leaving 3 bases unmatched. The length of the CDR3 is 14 residues. The CDR3 is CASSWGTTTGELFF. CDR3 DNA sequence: TGTGCCAGCAGCTGGGGGACTACCACCGGGGAGCTGTTTTTT.

By sample fraction, this clonotype is medium-sized. This chain joins TRBV27 and TRBJ1-4; 7 bases are a match to TRBD1. V was clipped by 5 bases and J by 10 bases; unmatched bases: 13. The CDR3 loop spans 15 amino acids. The germline CDR1 and CDR2 sequences are MNHEY and SMNVEV (reference sequence). CDR3 loop: CASSLTGTDFGKLFF. CDR3 nucleotide sequence: TGTGCCAGCAGTCTAACCGGGACAGACTTCGGAAAACTGTTTTTT.

This rearrangement joins TRBV6-5 to TRBJ1-3, with a tentative D call TRBD1 (5 bases). V was shortened by 0 bases and J by 3 bases, with 18 bases between the two germline ends. This CDR3 spans 18 amino acids. Germline CDR1 reads MNHEY; CDR2 reads SVGAGI. The CDR3 region is CASSYSFDWGSFGNTIYF. CDR3 DNA: TGTGCCAGCAGTTACTCTTTCGACTGGGGCTCTTTTGGAAACACCATATATTTT.

The rearrangement uses TRBV27 and TRBJ2-2; the D is unclear. V was cut by 1 base and J by 11 bases, with 11 bases left in between. The CDR3 length is 13 residues. Germline lookup yields CDR1 MNHEY and CDR2 SMNVEV (reference sequence). This CDR3 is CASSLFGQNELFF. As DNA, the CDR3 is TGTGCCAGCAGTTTATTTGGGCAGAACGAGCTGTTTTTT.

By proportion, this clonotype is medium-sized. The V gene is TRBV6-1, the J gene TRBJ2-3; D is perhaps TRBD1 or TRBD2 (5 bases each). Germline lookup yields CDR1 MNHNS and CDR2 SASEGT. This CDR3 has 17 residues. V lost 4 bases to trimming and J lost 1 base, with 18 bases between them. The CDR3 reads CASSVKRARAGTDTQYF. The CDR3, as DNA: TGTGCCAGCAGTGTTAAGAGGGCCAGGGCGGGCACAGATACGCAGTATTTT.

Concerning this clonotype itself: A much more abundant neighbour one base away suggests this may be a read error. The chain links TRBV5-6 to TRBJ2-7, with a weak D call TRBD2 (5 bases). From germline, CDR1 is SGHDT and CDR2 YYEEEE. This CDR3 has 13 amino acids. The ends were cut back, 5 bases at V and 7 bases at J, with 16 bases in the middle. Here the CDR3 reads CASSPGMGNEQYF. Written as DNA, the CDR3 is TGTGCCAGCAGTCCGGGGATGGGGAATGAGCAGTACTTC.

This chain uses TRBV27 with TRBJ2-7, with 9 bases aligning to TRBD2. This CDR3 has 14 residues. Trimming took 3 bases from V and 9 from J; bases not matched to a gene: 9. In germline, CDR1 is MNHEY, CDR2 SMNVEV (reference sequence). This CDR3 is CASSFGRGGGGQYF. The CDR3 nucleotides are TGTGCCAGCAGTTTCGGGCGGGGGGGCGGAGGGCAGTACTTC.

This clonotype counts as large. The V call is TRBV29-1, the J call TRBJ2-1; 7 positions match TRBD1. This CDR3 is 14 amino acids long. V gave up 5 bases and J gave up 2 bases; unmatched junction bases: 6. CDR1 is SQVTM and CDR2 is ANQGSEA in the germline V gene. CDR3 sequence (DNA): TGCAGCGTTTTGGGGGACAGAACCTACAATGAGCAGTTCTTC. It specifies CSVLGDRTYNEQFF.

This clonotype was picked up a small number of times. The V call is TRBV20-1, the J call TRBJ2-5, with TRBD1 matching 12 bases. The V gene's germline CDR1 is DFQATT and CDR2 SNEGSKA (reference sequence). The CDR3 sequence is 21 residues long. V trimming: 1 base; J trimming: 3 bases; junction bases outside the gene matches: 21. This chain's CDR3 is CSARGLLRDRGRVGPEETQYF. As DNA, the CDR3 is TGCAGTGCTAGAGGCCTTCTCCGGGACAGGGGGCGCGTAGGGCCCGAAGAGACCCAGTACTTC.

V is TRBV20-1 and J is TRBJ2-3; D unclear. Trimming removed 1 base at V and 2 bases at J, with 7 bases between. The germline gives CDR1 DFQATT, CDR2 SNEGSKA (reference sequence). This CDR3 region has 13 residues. CDR3 protein: CSARAGDTDTQYF. The CDR3 nucleotides are TGCAGTGCTAGAGCTGGCGACACAGATACGCAGTATTTT.

This chain joins TRBV27 and TRBJ2-1; D is unresolved. The germline CDR1 and CDR2 sequences are MNHEY and SMNVEV (reference sequence). Trimming left V 3 bases short and J 4 bases short, with 10 bases between. The CDR3 loop spans 14 amino acids. The CDR3 here is CASSFGPTYNEQFF. DNA of the CDR3: TGTGCCAGCAGTTTCGGGCCAACATACAATGAGCAGTTCTTC.

In its sample, this clonotype ranks as medium-sized. This chain uses TRBV10-1 with TRBJ2-3; TRBD1 agrees at 8 bases. The CDR3 runs 15 residues. After removal of 6 bases from V and 4 bases from J, the junction contained 9 bases not matched to a gene. Germline V gene lookup returns CDR1 WNHNN and CDR2 SYGVQD (reference sequence). CDR3: CASSSGTGDADTQYF. CDR3 sequence (DNA): TGCGCCAGCAGCTCAGGGACAGGCGATGCAGATACGCAGTATTTT.

This clonotype showed up just once. CDR3 sequence reads: CASSGGGGDEQYF. In DNA, the CDR3 is TGTGCCAGCAGTGGAGGGGGGGGCGACGAGCAGTACTTC. The chain couples TRBV6-5 to TRBJ2-7; D may be TRBD2 (7 bases). Germline V gives CDR1 MNHEY, CDR2 SVGAGI. The CDR3 is made up of 13 amino acids. The ends were cut back, 5 bases at V and 5 bases at J, with 13 bases in the middle.